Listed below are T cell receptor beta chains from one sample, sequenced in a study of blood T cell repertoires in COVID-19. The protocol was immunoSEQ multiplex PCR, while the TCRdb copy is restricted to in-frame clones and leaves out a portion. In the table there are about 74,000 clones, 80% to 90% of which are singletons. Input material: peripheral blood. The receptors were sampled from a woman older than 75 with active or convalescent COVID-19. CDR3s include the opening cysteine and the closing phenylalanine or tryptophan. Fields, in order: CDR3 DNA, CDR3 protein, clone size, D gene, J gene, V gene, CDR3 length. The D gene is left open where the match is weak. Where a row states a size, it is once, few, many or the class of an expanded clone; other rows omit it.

CDR3nt: TGTGCCAGCAGGGACAGCCTAGCCTATCAGCCCCAGCATTTT; CDR3aa: CASRDSLAYQPQHF; abundance: NA; d_gene: NA; j_gene: TRBJ1-5; v_gene: TRBV6-5; len: 14
CDR3nt: TGTGCCGTCTCCCGGGACAGAGAGTACGAGCAGTACTTC; CDR3aa: CAVSRDREYEQYF; abundance: NA; d_gene: TRBD1; j_gene: TRBJ2-7; v_gene: TRBV10-3; len: 13
CDR3nt: TGTGCCAGCAGCGTTCTCCGGACTAGCGGGGGTAATGAGCAGTTCTTC; CDR3aa: CASSVLRTSGGNEQFF; abundance: NA; d_gene: TRBD2; j_gene: TRBJ2-1; v_gene: TRBV9; len: 16
CDR3nt: TGTGCCAGCAGCTTAGATCCCGGGACTGGGAAAGAGACCCAGTACTTC; CDR3aa: CASSLDPGTGKETQYF; abundance: NA; d_gene: NA; j_gene: TRBJ2-5; v_gene: TRBV7-9; len: 16
CDR3nt: TGTGCCATCAGCAAAAACAGGGTACCCTTGAACACTGAAGCTTTCTTT; CDR3aa: CAISKNRVPLNTEAFF; abundance: NA; d_gene: NA; j_gene: TRBJ1-1; v_gene: TRBV10-3; len: 16
CDR3nt: TGTGCCACCTGTCGGGACACCTACAATGAGCAGTTCTTC; CDR3aa: CATCRDTYNEQFF; abundance: NA; d_gene: NA; j_gene: TRBJ2-1; v_gene: TRBV15; len: 13
CDR3nt: TGTGCCAGCAGCGTACAGGGGATGGGTTCACCCCTCCACTTT; CDR3aa: CASSVQGMGSPLHF; abundance: NA; d_gene: NA; j_gene: TRBJ1-6; v_gene: TRBV9; len: 14
CDR3nt: TGTGCCAGCAGCTCCGACCGAATACAGGGAAAAGGGTACGAGCAGTACTTC; CDR3aa: CASSSDRIQGKGYEQYF; abundance: NA; d_gene: NA; j_gene: TRBJ2-7; v_gene: TRBV7-2; len: 17
CDR3nt: TGTGCCAGCAGCTTAGGCCCAGGGGCAAACGAGCAGTACTTC; CDR3aa: CASSLGPGANEQYF; abundance: NA; d_gene: NA; j_gene: TRBJ2-7; v_gene: TRBV7-2; len: 14
CDR3nt: TGTGCCAGTAGTATTAGTGTCAATCAGCCCCAGCATTTT; CDR3aa: CASSISVNQPQHF; abundance: NA; d_gene: NA; j_gene: TRBJ1-5; v_gene: TRBV19; len: 13
CDR3nt: TGCGCCAGCAGCTTGGTTGGACAGGGGGCTCAGCCCCAGCATTTT; CDR3aa: CASSLVGQGAQPQHF; abundance: once; d_gene: TRBD1; j_gene: TRBJ1-5; v_gene: TRBV5-1; len: 15
CDR3nt: TGTGCCAGCAGCTTAGCGGACAGGGGTCTCCCATTGGAAGCTTTCTTT; CDR3aa: CASSLADRGLPLEAFF; abundance: once; d_gene: TRBD1; j_gene: TRBJ1-1; v_gene: TRBV7-6; len: 16
CDR3nt: TGTGCCTGGAGTGTAATTGGGGGGATCAATTCACCCCTCCACTTT; CDR3aa: CAWSVIGGINSPLHF; abundance: NA; d_gene: NA; j_gene: TRBJ1-6; v_gene: TRBV30; len: 15
CDR3nt: TGTGCCAGTAGTCATAGCCGCAGCAGGGGGAACACAGATACGCAGTATTTT; CDR3aa: CASSHSRSRGNTDTQYF; abundance: NA; d_gene: TRBD1; j_gene: TRBJ2-3; v_gene: TRBV19; len: 17
CDR3nt: TGTGCCAGCAGCAACAGGGGAGACACTGAAGCTTTCTTT; CDR3aa: CASSNRGDTEAFF; abundance: NA; d_gene: TRBD1; j_gene: TRBJ1-1; v_gene: TRBV9; len: 13
CDR3nt: TGTGCCAGCAGCGTAGCCGCAGAACAAGAGACCCAGTACTTC; CDR3aa: CASSVAAEQETQYF; abundance: NA; d_gene: NA; j_gene: TRBJ2-5; v_gene: TRBV9; len: 14
CDR3nt: TGTGCCAGCAGTGTAGGGGGCATCTTTGGAAACACCATATATTTT; CDR3aa: CASSVGGIFGNTIYF; abundance: NA; d_gene: TRBD1; j_gene: TRBJ1-3; v_gene: TRBV28; len: 15
CDR3nt: TGTGCCAGCGGGCCATCAGGAAACACCATATATTTT; CDR3aa: CASGPSGNTIYF; abundance: NA; d_gene: NA; j_gene: TRBJ1-3; v_gene: TRBV18; len: 12
CDR3nt: TGTGCCATCAGTGAGGCCGGACTAGGGGGTGAAAAACTGTTTTTT; CDR3aa: CAISEAGLGGEKLFF; abundance: NA; d_gene: NA; j_gene: TRBJ1-4; v_gene: TRBV10-3; len: 15
CDR3nt: TGTGCCAGCAGCATCCGGGACAGGGGGCTCCCACCGGATGGCTACACCTTC; CDR3aa: CASSIRDRGLPPDGYTF; abundance: few; d_gene: TRBD1; j_gene: TRBJ1-2; v_gene: TRBV7-8; len: 17
CDR3nt: TGTGCCAGCAGCGCAAGACCGGGACAGGGCGGCTCTACCGGGGAGCTGTTTTTT; CDR3aa: CASSARPGQGGSTGELFF; abundance: NA; d_gene: TRBD1; j_gene: TRBJ2-2; v_gene: TRBV7-6; len: 18
CDR3nt: TGCGCCAGCAGTGGCCTAGCGGGGGTGCCCGAGCAGTTCTTC; CDR3aa: CASSGLAGVPEQFF; abundance: once; d_gene: TRBD2; j_gene: TRBJ2-1; v_gene: TRBV10-1; len: 14
CDR3nt: TGTGCCAGCAGCTCTCTATCCGAAGAGACCCAGTACTTC; CDR3aa: CASSSLSEETQYF; abundance: NA; d_gene: NA; j_gene: TRBJ2-5; v_gene: TRBV5-5; len: 13
CDR3nt: TGTGCCAGCAGCTTCGTCGGTGTTAGCTTCGACGAGCAGTACTTC; CDR3aa: CASSFVGVSFDEQYF; abundance: NA; d_gene: NA; j_gene: TRBJ2-7; v_gene: TRBV7-2; len: 15
CDR3nt: TGTGCCAGCAGCATACAACCGATGGACGAGCAGTACTTC; CDR3aa: CASSIQPMDEQYF; abundance: NA; d_gene: NA; j_gene: TRBJ2-7; v_gene: TRBV9; len: 13
CDR3nt: TGTGCCAGCAGCTTAACTCGCCAAGAGACCCAGTACTTC; CDR3aa: CASSLTRQETQYF; abundance: NA; d_gene: NA; j_gene: TRBJ2-5; v_gene: TRBV13; len: 13
CDR3nt: TGTGCCAGCAGCCAAGGCCAGGCGACCTATGGCTACACCTTC; CDR3aa: CASSQGQATYGYTF; abundance: NA; d_gene: NA; j_gene: TRBJ1-2; v_gene: TRBV4-2; len: 14
CDR3nt: TGTGCCAGCACCTACAGGGCAGGAAACACCATATATTTT; CDR3aa: CASTYRAGNTIYF; abundance: NA; d_gene: NA; j_gene: TRBJ1-3; v_gene: TRBV2; len: 13
CDR3nt: TGTGCCAGCAGGGACCCCCGGGGCTACGAGCAGTACTTC; CDR3aa: CASRDPRGYEQYF; abundance: NA; d_gene: NA; j_gene: TRBJ2-7; v_gene: TRBV6-5; len: 13
CDR3nt: TGCGCCAGCAGCCAGAGACAGCGTGGCACTGAAGCTTTCTTT; CDR3aa: CASSQRQRGTEAFF; abundance: NA; d_gene: NA; j_gene: TRBJ1-1; v_gene: TRBV4-3; len: 14
CDR3nt: TGTGCCAGCAGCCCCGACCACAGGGAATATCAGCCCCAGCATTTT; CDR3aa: CASSPDHREYQPQHF; abundance: NA; d_gene: NA; j_gene: TRBJ1-5; v_gene: TRBV3-1/TRBV3-2; len: 15
CDR3nt: TGTGCCAGCAGCCGCTTTAGGCTAGCGGGGGCCCCCTACGAGCAGTACTTC; CDR3aa: CASSRFRLAGAPYEQYF; abundance: once; d_gene: TRBD2; j_gene: TRBJ2-7; v_gene: TRBV28; len: 17
CDR3nt: TGTGCCAGCAGGGGGGCTTGGGGGAACACTGAAGCTTTCTTT; CDR3aa: CASRGAWGNTEAFF; abundance: NA; d_gene: NA; j_gene: TRBJ1-1; v_gene: TRBV27; len: 14
CDR3nt: TGTGCCAGCAGTTTAACCGGGAATGGCTACACCTTC; CDR3aa: CASSLTGNGYTF; abundance: once; d_gene: NA; j_gene: TRBJ1-2; v_gene: TRBV28; len: 12
CDR3nt: TGTGCCAGCAGATCAGGGGGCCAGGGCTACACCTTC; CDR3aa: CASRSGGQGYTF; abundance: NA; d_gene: TRBD1; j_gene: TRBJ1-2; v_gene: TRBV6-5; len: 12
CDR3nt: TGTGCCAGCAGCTTACCGAGACAGGGTCGGTATGGCTACACCTTC; CDR3aa: CASSLPRQGRYGYTF; abundance: NA; d_gene: TRBD1; j_gene: TRBJ1-2; v_gene: TRBV5-8; len: 15
CDR3nt: TGTGCCAGCAGCGAGAGCGGGGGGTCGCTTTTCGAGCAGTACTTC; CDR3aa: CASSESGGSLFEQYF; abundance: NA; d_gene: TRBD2; j_gene: TRBJ2-7; v_gene: TRBV9; len: 15
CDR3nt: TGTGCCATCAGTGGACAGGGGGTGGACTGGGGCTATGGCTACACCTTC; CDR3aa: CAISGQGVDWGYGYTF; abundance: NA; d_gene: TRBD1; j_gene: TRBJ1-2; v_gene: TRBV10-3; len: 16
CDR3nt: TGTGCCATAAGCTTATCCTACGAGCAGTACTTC; CDR3aa: CAISLSYEQYF; abundance: few; d_gene: NA; j_gene: TRBJ2-7; v_gene: TRBV2; len: 11
CDR3nt: TGTGCCAGTAGTAGCGCCCGAGGGGACAGGCATGAAAAACTGTTTTTT; CDR3aa: CASSSARGDRHEKLFF; abundance: NA; d_gene: TRBD1; j_gene: TRBJ1-4; v_gene: TRBV19; len: 16
CDR3nt: TGTGCCAGCCGTTACTATCCTAGGCCGAACACCATATATTTT; CDR3aa: CASRYYPRPNTIYF; abundance: NA; d_gene: NA; j_gene: TRBJ1-3; v_gene: TRBV6-4; len: 14
CDR3nt: TGTGCCAGCAGCACAGGGGTGCCGTATGCCCTTTATGGCTACACCTTC; CDR3aa: CASSTGVPYALYGYTF; abundance: NA; d_gene: TRBD1; j_gene: TRBJ1-2; v_gene: TRBV28; len: 16
CDR3nt: TGTGCCAGCAGCTCGCCCGGCGAGCAGTACTTC; CDR3aa: CASSSPGEQYF; abundance: once; d_gene: NA; j_gene: TRBJ2-7; v_gene: TRBV7-8; len: 11
CDR3nt: TGTGCCAGCCAGGATGGGCAAGGTCAGCCCCAGCATTTT; CDR3aa: CASQDGQGQPQHF; abundance: NA; d_gene: NA; j_gene: TRBJ1-5; v_gene: TRBV7-3; len: 13
CDR3nt: TGTGCCAGCAGTAACGGTTGGGGCGTCGGCTACACCTTC; CDR3aa: CASSNGWGVGYTF; abundance: NA; d_gene: NA; j_gene: TRBJ1-2; v_gene: TRBV6-6; len: 13
CDR3nt: TGCAGCGTTGGCGTGGCGACGGGCTACGAGCAGTACTTC; CDR3aa: CSVGVATGYEQYF; abundance: NA; d_gene: NA; j_gene: TRBJ2-7; v_gene: TRBV29-1; len: 13
CDR3nt: TGCGCCAGCAGCTTCTACGGACAGAATGAAAAACTGTTTTTT; CDR3aa: CASSFYGQNEKLFF; abundance: NA; d_gene: NA; j_gene: TRBJ1-4; v_gene: TRBV5-1; len: 14
CDR3nt: TGTGCCAGCAGCTTACGAACCTGGAGGTGGGACAGGGGTAGAGATGGCTACACCTTC; CDR3aa: CASSLRTWRWDRGRDGYTF; abundance: NA; d_gene: TRBD1; j_gene: TRBJ1-2; v_gene: TRBV5-4; len: 19
CDR3nt: TGTGCCAGCAGCTCCGGACAGGCTATGGAAACCTTC; CDR3aa: CASSSGQAMETF; abundance: NA; d_gene: TRBD1; j_gene: TRBJ1-2; v_gene: TRBV6-5; len: 12
CDR3nt: TGTGCCAGCAGTTCGACTAGCGGGAGACAAGAGACCCAGTACTTC; CDR3aa: CASSSTSGRQETQYF; abundance: NA; d_gene: TRBD2; j_gene: TRBJ2-5; v_gene: TRBV6-5; len: 15
CDR3nt: TGTGCCAGTACCCGGGGACAGGGGGCTAGAGAGACCCAGTACTTC; CDR3aa: CASTRGQGARETQYF; abundance: few; d_gene: TRBD1; j_gene: TRBJ2-5; v_gene: TRBV19; len: 15
CDR3nt: TGTGCCAGCAGCTTAAGCGACAGGGCATTTGATGGCTACACCTTC; CDR3aa: CASSLSDRAFDGYTF; abundance: NA; d_gene: TRBD1; j_gene: TRBJ1-2; v_gene: TRBV7-9; len: 15
CDR3nt: TGCAGCGTTGAAGACAGGGGGCGTCAAGAGACCCAGTACTTC; CDR3aa: CSVEDRGRQETQYF; abundance: NA; d_gene: TRBD1; j_gene: TRBJ2-5; v_gene: TRBV29-1; len: 14
CDR3nt: TGCGCCAGCAGCAGGACTAGCGGGGACACAGATACGCAGTATTTT; CDR3aa: CASSRTSGDTDTQYF; abundance: NA; d_gene: TRBD2; j_gene: TRBJ2-3; v_gene: TRBV5-1; len: 15
CDR3nt: TGTGCCTGGAGTGAACAGGACTATAATTCACCCCTCCACTTT; CDR3aa: CAWSEQDYNSPLHF; abundance: NA; d_gene: NA; j_gene: TRBJ1-6; v_gene: TRBV30; len: 14